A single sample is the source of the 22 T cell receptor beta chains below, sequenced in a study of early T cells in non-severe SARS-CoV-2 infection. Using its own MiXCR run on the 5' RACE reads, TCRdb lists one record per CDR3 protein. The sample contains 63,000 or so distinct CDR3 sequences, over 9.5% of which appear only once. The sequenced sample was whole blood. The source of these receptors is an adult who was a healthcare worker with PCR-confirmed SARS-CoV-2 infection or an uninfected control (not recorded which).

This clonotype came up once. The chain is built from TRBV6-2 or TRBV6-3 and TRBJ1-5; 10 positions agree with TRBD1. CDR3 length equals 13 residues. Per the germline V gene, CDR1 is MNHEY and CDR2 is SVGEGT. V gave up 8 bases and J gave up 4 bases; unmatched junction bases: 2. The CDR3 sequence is CASVGQGNQPQHF. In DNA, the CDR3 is TGTGCCAGCGTGGGACAGGGGAATCAGCCCCAGCATTTT.

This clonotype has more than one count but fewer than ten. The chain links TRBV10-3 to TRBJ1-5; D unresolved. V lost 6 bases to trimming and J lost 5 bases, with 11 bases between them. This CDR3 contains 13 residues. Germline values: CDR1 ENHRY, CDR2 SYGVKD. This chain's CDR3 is CAIRLDPDQPQHF. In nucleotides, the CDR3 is TGTGCCATCAGGTTGGACCCGGATCAGCCCCAGCATTTT.

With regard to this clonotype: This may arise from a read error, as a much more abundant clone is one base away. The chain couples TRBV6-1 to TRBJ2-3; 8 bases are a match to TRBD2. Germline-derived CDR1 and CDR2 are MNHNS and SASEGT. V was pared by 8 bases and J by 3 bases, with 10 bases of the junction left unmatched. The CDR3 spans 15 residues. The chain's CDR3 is CASRGLVDPTDTQYF. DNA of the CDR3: TGTGCCAGCCGGGGACTAGTGGATCCTACAGATACGCAGTATTTT.

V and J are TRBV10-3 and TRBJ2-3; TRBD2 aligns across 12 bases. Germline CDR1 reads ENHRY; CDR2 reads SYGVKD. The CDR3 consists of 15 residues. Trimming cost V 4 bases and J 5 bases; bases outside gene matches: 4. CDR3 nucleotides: TGTGCCATCAGTGGACTAGCGGGAGCGGGAGATACGCAGTATTTT. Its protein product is CAISGLAGAGDTQYF.

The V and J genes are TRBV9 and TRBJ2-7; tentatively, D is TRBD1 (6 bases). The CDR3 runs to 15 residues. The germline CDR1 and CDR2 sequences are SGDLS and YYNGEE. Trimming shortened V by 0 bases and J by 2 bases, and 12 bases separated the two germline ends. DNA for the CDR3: TGTGCCAGCAGCGTAGGCAGGGGATATACCTACGAGCAGTACTTC. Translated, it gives CASSVGRGYTYEQYF.

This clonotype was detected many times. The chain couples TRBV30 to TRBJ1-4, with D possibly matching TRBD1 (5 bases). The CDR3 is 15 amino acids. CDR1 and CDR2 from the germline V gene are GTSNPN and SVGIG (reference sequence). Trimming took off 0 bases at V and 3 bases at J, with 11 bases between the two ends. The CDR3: CAWSVGGAANEKLFF. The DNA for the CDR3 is TGTGCCTGGAGTGTGGGAGGGGCAGCTAATGAAAAACTGTTTTTT.

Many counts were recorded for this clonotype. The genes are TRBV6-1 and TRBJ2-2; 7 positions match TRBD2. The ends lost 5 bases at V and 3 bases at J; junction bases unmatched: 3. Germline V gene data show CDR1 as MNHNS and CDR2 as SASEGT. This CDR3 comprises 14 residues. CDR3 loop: CASSRTRDTGELFF. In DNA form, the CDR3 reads TGTGCCAGCAGTCGGACTAGGGACACCGGGGAGCTGTTTTTT.

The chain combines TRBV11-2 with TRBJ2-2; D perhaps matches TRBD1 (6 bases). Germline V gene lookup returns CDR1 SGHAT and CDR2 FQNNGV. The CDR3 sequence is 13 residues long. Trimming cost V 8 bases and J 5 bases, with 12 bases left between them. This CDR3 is CASQLRGTGELFF. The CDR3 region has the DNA TGTGCCAGCCAACTCAGGGGAACCGGGGAGCTGTTTTTT.

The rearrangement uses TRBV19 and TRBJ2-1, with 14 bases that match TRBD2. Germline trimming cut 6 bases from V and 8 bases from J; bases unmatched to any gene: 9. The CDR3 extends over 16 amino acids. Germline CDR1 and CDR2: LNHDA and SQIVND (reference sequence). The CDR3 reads CASRHRGLAGGDEQFF. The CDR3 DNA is TGTGCCAGTAGGCATCGCGGACTAGCGGGGGGTGATGAGCAGTTCTTC.

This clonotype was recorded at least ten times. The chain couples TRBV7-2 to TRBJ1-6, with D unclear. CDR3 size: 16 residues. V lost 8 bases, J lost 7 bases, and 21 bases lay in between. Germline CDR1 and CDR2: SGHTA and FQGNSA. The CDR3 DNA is TGTGCCAGCGAGCTACGCGGGATGACTCCAAATTCACCCCTCCACTTT. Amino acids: CASELRGMTPNSPLHF.

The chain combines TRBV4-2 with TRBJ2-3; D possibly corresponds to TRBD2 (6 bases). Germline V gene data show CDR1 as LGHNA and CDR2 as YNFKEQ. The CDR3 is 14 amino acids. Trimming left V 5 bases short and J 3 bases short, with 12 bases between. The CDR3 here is CASSSSRETDTQYF. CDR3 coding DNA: TGTGCCAGCAGCAGCTCACGGGAGACAGATACGCAGTATTTT.

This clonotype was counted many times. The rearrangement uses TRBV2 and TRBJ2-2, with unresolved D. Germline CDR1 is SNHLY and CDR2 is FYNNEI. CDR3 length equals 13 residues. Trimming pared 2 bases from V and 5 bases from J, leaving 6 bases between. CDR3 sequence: CASSESRTGELFF. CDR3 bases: TGTGCCAGCAGTGAATCGAGGACCGGGGAGCTGTTTTTT.

The CDR3, as DNA: TGTGCCAGCAGTGAGAGGGGGGATGAGCAGTTCTTC. Translation gives CASSERGDEQFF. The chain combines TRBV2 with TRBJ2-1; D is possibly TRBD1 or TRBD2 (6 bases each). V dropped 3 bases and J dropped 8 bases, with 8 bases sitting between them. Germline-derived CDR1 and CDR2 are SNHLY and FYNNEI. This CDR3 is built from 12 residues.

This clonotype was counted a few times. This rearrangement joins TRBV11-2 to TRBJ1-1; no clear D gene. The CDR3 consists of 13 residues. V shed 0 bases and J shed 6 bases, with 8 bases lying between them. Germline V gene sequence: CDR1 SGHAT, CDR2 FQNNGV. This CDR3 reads CASSLDYKAEAFF. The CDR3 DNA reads TGTGCCAGCAGCTTAGATTACAAAGCTGAAGCTTTCTTT.

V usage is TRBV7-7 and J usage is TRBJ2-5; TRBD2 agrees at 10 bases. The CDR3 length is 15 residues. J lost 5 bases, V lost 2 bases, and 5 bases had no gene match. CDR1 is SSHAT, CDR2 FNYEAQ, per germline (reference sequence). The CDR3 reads CASSLISGGPETQYF. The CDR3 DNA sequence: TGTGCCAGCAGCTTAATTAGCGGGGGGCCGGAGACCCAGTACTTC.

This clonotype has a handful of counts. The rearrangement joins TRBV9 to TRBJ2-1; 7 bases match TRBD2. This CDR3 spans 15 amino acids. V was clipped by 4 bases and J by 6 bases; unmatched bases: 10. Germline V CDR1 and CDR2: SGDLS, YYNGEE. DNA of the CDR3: TGTGCCAGCAGCAGTGCGGGAGATTGGCGCAATGAGCAGTTCTTC. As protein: CASSSAGDWRNEQFF.

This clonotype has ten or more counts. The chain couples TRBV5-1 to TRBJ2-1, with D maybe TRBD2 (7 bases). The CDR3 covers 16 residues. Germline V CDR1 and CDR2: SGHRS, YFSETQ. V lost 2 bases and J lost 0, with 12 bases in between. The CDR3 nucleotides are TGCGCCAGCAGCTTACGGGGGGCAAACTCCTACAATGAGCAGTTCTTC. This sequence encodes CASSLRGANSYNEQFF.

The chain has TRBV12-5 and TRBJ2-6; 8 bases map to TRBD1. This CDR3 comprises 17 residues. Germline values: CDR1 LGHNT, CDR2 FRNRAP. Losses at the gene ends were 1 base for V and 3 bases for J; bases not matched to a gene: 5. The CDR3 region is CASGLGRTGSGANVLTF. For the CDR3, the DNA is TGTGCTAGTGGTTTGGGAAGGACAGGGAGTGGGGCCAACGTCCTGACTTTC.

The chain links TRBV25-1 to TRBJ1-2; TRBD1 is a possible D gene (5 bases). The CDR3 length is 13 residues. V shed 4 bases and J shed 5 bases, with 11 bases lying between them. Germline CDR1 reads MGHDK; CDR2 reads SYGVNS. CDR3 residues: CASSGIRTYGYTF. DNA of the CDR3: TGTGCCAGCAGTGGGATCCGGACATATGGCTACACCTTC.

The CDR3 loop is CASSFPTGGSGRGSYNEQFF. In nucleotides, the CDR3 is TGTGCCAGCAGCTTCCCAACAGGGGGGAGCGGGAGAGGGTCCTACAATGAGCAGTTCTTC. The V and J genes are TRBV7-2 and TRBJ2-1; D assignment may be TRBD1 or TRBD2 (8 bases each). Germline V gives CDR1 SGHTA, CDR2 FQGNSA. The CDR3 contains 20 residues. Deletions cut 3 bases from V and 1 base from J, with 25 bases between.

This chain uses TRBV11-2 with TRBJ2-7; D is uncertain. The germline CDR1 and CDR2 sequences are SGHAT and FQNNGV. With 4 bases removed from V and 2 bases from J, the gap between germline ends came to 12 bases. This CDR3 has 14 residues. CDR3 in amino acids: CASSSLKYPYEQYF. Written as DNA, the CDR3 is TGTGCCAGCAGCTCCCTCAAGTATCCCTACGAGCAGTACTTC.

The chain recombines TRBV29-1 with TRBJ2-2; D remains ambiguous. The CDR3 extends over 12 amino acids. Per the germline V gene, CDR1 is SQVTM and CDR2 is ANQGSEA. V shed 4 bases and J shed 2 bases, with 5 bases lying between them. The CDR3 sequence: CSVGVNTGELFF. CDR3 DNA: TGCAGCGTTGGGGTAAACACCGGGGAGCTGTTTTTT.